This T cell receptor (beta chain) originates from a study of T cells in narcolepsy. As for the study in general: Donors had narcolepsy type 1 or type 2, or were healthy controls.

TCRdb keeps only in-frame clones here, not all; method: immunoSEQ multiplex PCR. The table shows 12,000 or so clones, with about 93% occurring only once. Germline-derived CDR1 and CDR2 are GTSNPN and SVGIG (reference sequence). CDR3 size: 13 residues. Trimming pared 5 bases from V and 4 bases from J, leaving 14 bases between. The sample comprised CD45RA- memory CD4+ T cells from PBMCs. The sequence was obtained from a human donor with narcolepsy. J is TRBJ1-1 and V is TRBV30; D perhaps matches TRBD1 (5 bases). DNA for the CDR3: TGTGCCTGGGGTAGACAAGACAGCACTGAAGCTTTCTTT. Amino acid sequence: CAWGRQDSTEAFF.